A single sample gave rise to the 25 T cell receptor beta chains below, sequenced in a study of cytotoxic CD8 clonotypes in ibrutinib-treated CLL (dated by TCRdb to 2020 to 2023). According to the study, the label for this sample's time point signals: progressive disease on ibrutinib. The library was generated by the immunoSEQ multiplex PCR assay. Held by TCRdb, this immuneACCESS table contains in-frame sequences only and omits some clones. Under half of the omission traces to an unresolved V gene where checked; the cause of the rest is unknown. Within this sample are 250,000 to 350,000 clones, with approximately 76% of them counted one time only. Of the sample, around 6% is held by the ten largest clones. Material: PBMCs, obtained at disease progression, from a patient treated with ibrutinib. These receptors all come from a human donor with chronic lymphocytic leukemia.

The CDR3 spells CASSELGGWNIQYF. The CDR3 DNA follows: TGTGCCAGCAGTGAACTAGGGGGATGGAACATTCAGTACTTC. The chain combines TRBV6-1 with TRBJ2-4, with a possible D match to TRBD1 (6 bases). Trimming cost V 2 bases and J 7 bases, with 12 bases left between them. The CDR3 has 14 residues. From germline, CDR1 is MNHNS and CDR2 SASEGT.

A single count supports this clone. This rearrangement joins TRBV18 to TRBJ1-3; 7 nucleotides agree with TRBD1. The V and J ends lost 6 bases and 0 bases, in that order; junction bases with no gene match: 5. This CDR3 region has 15 residues. Looked up from germline, CDR1 is KGHSH and CDR2 is LQKENI. CDR3 sequence reads: CASSPKGASGNTIYF. The DNA for the CDR3 is TGTGCCAGCTCGCCCAAGGGGGCCTCTGGAAACACCATATATTTT.

The chain recombines TRBV19 with TRBJ1-5, with D maybe TRBD1 (6 bases). This CDR3 comprises 15 residues. The V and J ends lost 1 base and 6 bases respectively, with 13 bases between them. Germline CDR1 is LNHDA and CDR2 is SQIVND (reference sequence). The CDR3 reads CASSIGGGLSQPQHF. CDR3 in DNA: TGTGCCAGTAGTATAGGAGGGGGGCTATCTCAGCCCCAGCATTTT.

The rearrangement links TRBV28 to TRBJ2-3; 8 bases map to TRBD2. In germline, CDR1 is MDHEN, CDR2 SYDVKM. V lost 4 bases and J lost 1; bases outside the gene matches: 4. CDR3 length equals 15 residues. The CDR3 region is CASSSPSGRTDTQYF. For the CDR3, the DNA is TGTGCCAGCAGTTCCCCTAGCGGGCGCACAGATACGCAGTATTTT.

This chain connects TRBV6-5 to TRBJ1-2; D possibly corresponds to TRBD1 (6 bases). There are 13 residues in the CDR3. Germline CDR1 MNHEY, CDR2 SVGAGI. Trimming stripped 5 bases from V and 3 bases from J, with 10 bases between. The chain's CDR3 is CASSTGTYYGYTF. CDR3 bases: TGTGCCAGCAGTACCGGGACATACTATGGCTACACCTTC.

This clone was counted a few times. The chain joins TRBV6-6 to TRBJ2-1, with D unresolved. Germline V gene sequence: CDR1 MNHNY, CDR2 SVGAGI (reference sequence). The CDR3 totals 12 residues. Trimming stripped 8 bases from V and 3 bases from J, with 8 bases between. The CDR3 region has the DNA TGTGCCAGCCTCAACGGCTACAATGAGCAGTTCTTC. Its protein product is CASLNGYNEQFF.

V gene TRBV4-1 combines with J gene TRBJ2-7; weak D call: TRBD1 (6 bases). This CDR3 contains 14 residues. Trimming removed 4 bases from V and 2 bases from J, with 12 bases in between. Germline values: CDR1 MGHRA, CDR2 YSYEKL. CDR3 residues: CASSPKQGPYEQYF. The CDR3 region has the DNA TGCGCCAGCAGCCCTAAACAGGGCCCCTACGAGCAGTACTTC.

This clone was counted only a few times. The CDR3 region is CASSIDRDRVNQPQHF. In DNA form, the CDR3 reads TGTGCCAGTAGTATAGACCGGGACAGAGTCAATCAGCCCCAGCATTTT. The chain carries TRBV19 and TRBJ1-5, with TRBD1 matching 7 bases. J was trimmed by 3 bases and V by 0 bases; bases with no gene match: 5. This CDR3 region has 16 residues. Germline assignment: CDR1 LNHDA and CDR2 SQIVND (reference sequence).

J is TRBJ2-7 and V is TRBV5-1; TRBD2 is a possible D gene (6 bases). V was clipped by 0 bases and J by 7 bases, with 14 bases between them. CDR3 size: 14 residues. Germline V lookup: CDR1 SGHRS, CDR2 YFSETQ. The CDR3 DNA is TGCGCCAGCAGCTTGGGGGACTCGGGTATGGAGCAGTACTTC. As protein: CASSLGDSGMEQYF.

Here the CDR3 reads CASSLTSGARGANVLTF. The CDR3 coding sequence is TGTGCCAGCAGCTTGACGTCAGGGGCCCGGGGGGCCAACGTCCTGACTTTC. J is TRBJ2-6 and V is TRBV5-5, with TRBD1 as a possible D gene (6 bases). This CDR3 has 17 residues. Germline V gene data show CDR1 as SGHKS and CDR2 as YYEKEE (reference sequence). Trimming left V 1 base short and J 4 bases short, with 15 bases between.

The chain employs TRBV10-3 and TRBJ2-7; TRBD1 matches 7 bases. The CDR3 spans 16 residues. CDR1 and CDR2 from the germline V gene are ENHRY and SYGVKD. V dropped 2 bases and J dropped 6; count of bases not matched to a gene: 13. CDR3 amino acids: CAISERPFTGAFEQYF. In DNA, the CDR3 is TGTGCCATCAGTGAGAGGCCTTTCACAGGGGCGTTCGAGCAGTACTTC.

The chain carries TRBV7-2 and TRBJ1-5; D gene unclear. The V and J ends lost 4 bases and 0 bases respectively, with 7 bases between them. The CDR3 sequence is 14 residues long. Germline V CDR1 and CDR2: SGHTA, FQGNSA. The CDR3 loop reads CASSSRYSNQPQHF. The CDR3, as DNA: TGTGCCAGCAGCTCACGGTATAGCAATCAGCCCCAGCATTTT.

This clone was observed a single time. The chain is built from TRBV10-2 and TRBJ1-1; possible D gene TRBD1, 5 bases. V lost 7 bases and J 0 bases, leaving 24 bases between the germline ends. Germline V CDR1 and CDR2: WSHSY, SAAADI. CDR3 length: 18 amino acids. CDR3 DNA: TGCGCCAGCACTCGAGGGACGGCCGGCACGTCCATGAACACTGAAGCTTTCTTT. Its protein product is CASTRGTAGTSMNTEAFF.

This clone was found many times. This chain joins TRBV5-8 and TRBJ2-7; D uncertain. The V and J ends lost 3 bases and 7 bases respectively, with 14 bases between them. The CDR3 extends over 13 amino acids. Germline-derived CDR1 and CDR2 are SGHTS and YDEGEE. The CDR3 sequence is CASSSREAREQYF. The CDR3 coding sequence is TGTGCCAGCAGCTCCCGCGAGGCCCGGGAGCAGTACTTC.

V gene TRBV29-1 combines with J gene TRBJ1-2; D is ambiguous. Germline CDR1 is SQVTM and CDR2 is ANQGSEA. V gave up 5 bases and J gave up 6 bases, with 7 bases separating them. This CDR3 is built from 10 residues. CDR3 coding DNA: TGCAGCGTTCTAGAGGATGGCTACACCTTC. As protein: CSVLEDGYTF.

This chain links TRBV18 with TRBJ1-1; possible D gene TRBD1, 6 bases. The CDR3 consists of 15 residues. Germline loops: CDR1 KGHSH, CDR2 LQKENI. The germline V and J ends were trimmed by 0 bases and 10 bases, with 18 bases remaining between them. As DNA, the CDR3 is TGTGCCAGCTCACCACCGGGGGCATCCACTCTTGGAGCTTTCTTT. Protein sequence: CASSPPGASTLGAFF.

This clone came up once. The chain is built from TRBV7-9 and TRBJ2-3; 11 positions match TRBD1. The CDR3 totals 17 residues. Germline trimming cut 1 base from V and 5 bases from J; bases unmatched to any gene: 8. CDR1 is SEHNR, CDR2 FQNEAQ, per germline (reference sequence). The CDR3 region is CASSLDDRTGGLDTQYF. CDR3 sequence (DNA): TGTGCCAGCAGCTTAGACGACAGGACAGGGGGCTTAGATACGCAGTATTTT.

This chain connects TRBV27 to TRBJ1-5, with D perhaps matching TRBD1 (5 bases). With 4 bases removed from V and 7 bases from J, the gap between germline ends came to 14 bases. This CDR3 has 14 residues. Germline V gene lookup returns CDR1 MNHEY and CDR2 SMNVEV (reference sequence). The CDR3 sequence is CASSSGTLSQPQHF. DNA of the CDR3: TGTGCCAGCAGTTCCGGGACGCTATCCCAGCCCCAGCATTTT.

The chain employs TRBV7-9 and TRBJ2-7; TRBD1 matches 8 bases. Germline lookup yields CDR1 SEHNR and CDR2 FQNEAQ (reference sequence). This CDR3 contains 14 residues. V was pared by 6 bases and J by 2 bases, with 6 bases of the junction left unmatched. CDR3 in amino acids: CASSSPTGAYEQYF. The CDR3 coding sequence is TGTGCCAGCAGTTCACCGACAGGGGCCTACGAGCAGTACTTC.

The V and J genes are TRBV11-2 and TRBJ2-6, with TRBD1 identical over 8 bases. The V gene's germline CDR1 is SGHAT and CDR2 FQNNGV. V shed 5 bases and J 0 bases; nucleotides not matched to a gene: 6. There are 17 residues in the CDR3. CDR3 nucleotides: TGTGCCAGCAGCCCGGACAGGGCCCACTCTGGGGCCAACGTCCTGACTTTC. Translated, it gives CASSPDRAHSGANVLTF. Complete variable domain (other parts from reference TRBV11-2 and TRBJ2-6): EAGVAQSPRYKIIEKRQSVAFWCNPISGHATLYWYQQILGQGPKLLIQFQNNGVVDDSQLPKDRFSAERLKGVDSTLKIQPAKLEDSAVYLCASSPDRAHSGANVLTFGAGSRLTVL.

This chain links TRBV5-4 with TRBJ2-7, with D perhaps TRBD2 (5 bases). CDR1 is SGHNT and CDR2 is YYREEE in the germline V gene (reference sequence). The CDR3 runs 14 residues. Between the trimmed V and J ends, which lost 0 bases and 3 bases, there was a span of 10 bases. DNA for the CDR3: TGTGCCAGCAGCTTGGCCCGGGGAGTCTACGAGCAGTACTTC. Encoded protein: CASSLARGVYEQYF.

The chain combines TRBV2 with TRBJ1-1; TRBD1 is a possible D gene (5 bases). The germline gives CDR1 SNHLY, CDR2 FYNNEI. The ends were cut back, 2 bases at V and 3 bases at J, with 16 bases in the middle. The length of the CDR3 is 16 residues. CDR3 residues: CASSEQGVTPDTEAFF. The CDR3 DNA reads as TGTGCCAGCAGTGAACAGGGCGTCACCCCGGACACTGAAGCTTTCTTT.

Only a few counts were recorded for this clone. The chain couples TRBV6-1 to TRBJ1-6, with 7 bases that match TRBD1. Trimming cost V 10 bases and J 16 bases; bases outside gene matches: 7. The CDR3 runs 10 residues. CDR1 and CDR2 from the germline V gene are MNHNS and SASEGT. The CDR3 nucleotides read TGTGCCACCATGGGACAGCCACTCCACTTT. It codes for CATMGQPLHF.

The genes are TRBV7-6 and TRBJ2-5; 10 bases map to TRBD2. J lost 3 bases, V lost 5 bases, and 15 bases had no gene match. The CDR3 has 18 residues. Germline loops: CDR1 SGHVS, CDR2 FNYEAQ. In DNA form, the CDR3 reads TGTGCCAGCAGCAGCGGACTAGCGGTCCTATGGTCGGAAGAGACCCAGTACTTC. Encoded protein: CASSSGLAVLWSEETQYF.

CDR3 in DNA: TGTGCCAGCTCACCGCTAGGGACAGGGGCCATCCTCTCCGGCTACACCTTC. Protein: CASSPLGTGAILSGYTF. The rearrangement uses TRBV18 and TRBJ1-2; 10 bases match TRBD1. Germline loops: CDR1 KGHSH, CDR2 LQKENI. V lost 3 bases to trimming and J lost 8 bases; unmatched junction nucleotides: 15. The CDR3 contains 17 residues.